The 32 T cell receptor beta chains below all came from one sample that was sequenced in a study of response to subunit inactivated influenza vaccine. TCRdb recomputed calls from the RT-PCR reads with MiXCR, one row per CDR3 protein. The sample contains under 550,000 distinct CDR3 sequences, approximately 7.7% of which appear only once. Sequencing was performed on PBMCs from blood, taken approximately 25 months after vaccination. The receptor source for this set is a man aged 45 to 75 who received an inactivated influenza vaccine.

A remark on this clonotype: The junction differs from germline at one of its ends, possibly a read error. This chain connects TRBV4-3 to TRBJ2-2; 10 nucleotides match TRBD1. Germline V gene data show CDR1 as LGHNA and CDR2 as YSLEER. CDR3 length: 18 amino acids. The CDR3 region is CASSQEVRGQGNAGELFF. The CDR3, as DNA: TGCGCCAGCAGCCAAGAGGTTCGGGGACAGGGGAACGCCGGGGAGCTGTTTTTT.

In this sample, this clonotype turned up a few times. CDR3 in amino acids: CASTIQGSATNSPLHF. The CDR3 DNA follows: TGTGCCAGCACCATCCAGGGGTCGGCGACTAATTCACCCCTCCACTTT. V gene TRBV7-2 combines with J gene TRBJ1-6; D is possibly TRBD1 (6 bases). Germline V gene data show CDR1 as SGHTA and CDR2 as FQGNSA. The CDR3 extends over 16 amino acids. V was pared by 7 bases and J by 6 bases, with 19 bases between.

The chain recombines TRBV20-1 with TRBJ2-3; D may be TRBD2 (7 bases). The ends were cut back, 3 bases at V and 1 base at J, with 14 bases in the middle. The CDR3 contains 15 residues. CDR1 and CDR2 (germline): DFQATT, SNEGSKA (reference sequence). The CDR3 DNA follows: TGCAGTGCTAGGTTAGGGGGGGCCGGCACAGATACGCAGTATTTT. Protein product: CSARLGGAGTDTQYF.

This chain uses TRBV12-3 or TRBV12-4 with TRBJ2-2; 9 bases align to TRBD2. Trimming at V came to 6 bases and at J to 3 bases, leaving 8 bases not matched to a gene. The CDR3 runs to 16 residues. DNA of the CDR3: TGTGCCAGCAGAACGGAGGGCGGGGGGGACACCGGGGAGCTGTTTTTT. This translates into CASRTEGGGDTGELFF.

The V and J genes are TRBV5-1 and TRBJ2-5, with D tentatively TRBD1 or TRBD2 (5 bases each). Germline V gene lookup returns CDR1 SGHRS and CDR2 YFSETQ. The CDR3 length is 15 residues. V lost 4 bases, J lost 4 bases, and 17 bases lay in between. CDR3 nucleotides: TGCGCCAGCAGCAGGGACGATCCCCGGGGAGAGACCCAGTACTTC. Its protein is CASSRDDPRGETQYF.

This clonotype showed up many times. This chain links TRBV12-3 or TRBV12-4 with TRBJ1-1; 7 positions agree with TRBD1. The trim removed 3 bases at V and 1 base at J, leaving 8 bases unmatched. The CDR3 consists of 16 residues. For the CDR3, the DNA is TGTGCCAGCAGTTTCGCCCAGGGGGGCAGGAACACTGAAGCTTTCTTT. Its protein product is CASSFAQGGRNTEAFF.

The chain carries TRBV11-2 and TRBJ2-3, with TRBD2 matching over 14 bases. This CDR3 is built from 17 residues. J was trimmed by 2 bases and V by 5 bases; bases with no gene match: 6. The V gene's germline CDR1 is SGHAT and CDR2 FQNNGV. In nucleotides, the CDR3 is TGTGCCAGCAGCGCAGGGACTAGCGGGAGTTACACAGATACGCAGTATTTT. Its translation is CASSAGTSGSYTDTQYF.

This clonotype has a handful of counts. The rearrangement joins TRBV10-2 to TRBJ1-2, with 11 bases lining up with TRBD1. The germline CDR1 and CDR2 sequences are WSHSY and SAAADI. The CDR3 is 15 amino acids. After removal of 4 bases from V and 4 bases from J, the junction contained 5 bases not matched to a gene. CDR3 amino acids: CASSAGTGGGYGYTF. The CDR3 DNA reads as TGCGCCAGCAGTGCCGGGACAGGGGGTGGCTATGGCTACACCTTC.

This clonotype has only a few counts. The rearrangement links TRBV6-1 to TRBJ1-5; the D gene is possibly TRBD1 (5 bases). The CDR3 contains 17 residues. The germline CDR1 and CDR2 sequences are MNHNS and SASEGT. The V gene lost 2 bases and the J gene lost 2 bases, with 16 bases spanning the gap. DNA for the CDR3: TGTGCCAGCAGTGAATTCGGGGCCCGAGGCGGCAATCAGCCCCAGCATTTT. Protein product: CASSEFGARGGNQPQHF.

This clonotype was counted only a few times. This CDR3 reads CATSRGQGGGETQYF. The CDR3 nucleotides read TGTGCCACCAGCAGAGGACAGGGAGGAGGGGAGACCCAGTACTTC. V gene TRBV15 combines with J gene TRBJ2-5; a weak D match, TRBD1 (7 bases). The length of the CDR3 is 15 residues. Trimming pared 1 base from V and 5 bases from J, leaving 14 bases between. Germline CDR1 LNHNV, CDR2 YYDKDF (reference sequence).

This clonotype was seen a handful of times. The J gene is TRBJ2-1, the V gene TRBV6-1; D remains unclear. The germline V gene encodes CDR1 MNHNS and CDR2 SASEGT. This CDR3 region has 14 residues. Trimming shortened V by 5 bases and J by 4 bases, and 12 bases separated the two germline ends. The CDR3 DNA follows: TGTGCCAGCAGTCGGAAGGGCCCTTACAATGAGCAGTTCTTC. This codes for CASSRKGPYNEQFF.

This sequence joins TRBV29-1 and TRBJ1-5; D unresolved. This CDR3 contains 12 residues. The germline V gene encodes CDR1 SQVTM and CDR2 ANQGSEA. Trimming removed 4 bases from V and 4 bases from J, with 8 bases in between. The CDR3 here is CSVADGNQPQHF. The CDR3 DNA sequence: TGCAGCGTTGCGGACGGAAATCAGCCCCAGCATTTT.

The chain recombines TRBV11-1 with TRBJ2-1, with 7 bases lining up with TRBD1. V gave up 5 bases and J gave up 9 bases; unmatched junction bases: 7. The CDR3 totals 13 residues. Germline values: CDR1 SGHAT, CDR2 FQDESV (reference sequence). CDR3 region: CASSATGLGEQFF. In nucleotides, the CDR3 is TGTGCCAGCAGCGCGACAGGGTTAGGTGAGCAGTTCTTC.

A few counts support this clonotype. The chain couples TRBV20-1 to TRBJ2-5; tentative D call: TRBD2 (6 bases). This CDR3 region has 12 residues. The germline V gene encodes CDR1 DFQATT and CDR2 SNEGSKA (reference sequence). Here the CDR3 reads CSGGWGGETQYF. The DNA of the CDR3 is TGCAGCGGAGGGTGGGGAGGAGAGACCCAGTACTTC.

This clonotype was detected ten times or more. V usage is TRBV7-9 and J usage is TRBJ2-3; no definite D call. With 1 base removed from V and 2 bases from J, the gap between germline ends came to 13 bases. Germline V gives CDR1 SEHNR, CDR2 FQNEAQ (reference sequence). The CDR3 runs to 16 residues. The DNA of the CDR3 is TGTGCCAGCAGCTTAGTTTTAGCCGGGCCCACAGATACGCAGTATTTT. Amino acid sequence: CASSLVLAGPTDTQYF.

This sequence joins TRBV20-1 and TRBJ2-7; 14 positions agree with TRBD2. The junction had 8 bases not matched to a gene; V was cut back by 6 bases and J by 4 bases. The CDR3 is 15 residues long. CDR1 is DFQATT and CDR2 is SNEGSKA in the germline V gene (reference sequence). CDR3 sequence (DNA): TGCAGTGCATCTGGACTAGCGGGGGGCGGATACGAGCAGTACTTC. It encodes CSASGLAGGGYEQYF.

This clonotype was detected many times. The chain uses TRBV29-1 and TRBJ2-3, with D maybe TRBD2 (5 bases). The CDR3 totals 13 residues. The V end was cut by 3 bases, the J end by 5 bases, with 12 bases between. Germline-derived CDR1 and CDR2 are SQVTM and ANQGSEA. Written as DNA, the CDR3 is TGCAGCGTTGAGCCGGGGTTAGGAGATACGCAGTATTTT. Amino acids: CSVEPGLGDTQYF.

This clonotype was observed a few times. J is TRBJ2-2 and V is TRBV4-1; D tentatively reads TRBD1 or TRBD2 (5 bases each). This CDR3 contains 15 residues. Per the germline V gene, CDR1 is MGHRA and CDR2 is YSYEKL. The V end lost 2 bases, the J end lost 1 base, and 8 bases lay between the germline ends. Written as DNA, the CDR3 is TGCGCCAGCAGCCAACAGAGGGGGAACACCGGGGAGCTGTTTTTT. This gives the protein CASSQQRGNTGELFF.

The chain recombines TRBV2 with TRBJ1-3; D uncertain. The CDR3 runs 15 residues. V shed 2 bases and J shed 4 bases, with 12 bases lying between them. Germline values: CDR1 SNHLY, CDR2 FYNNEI. The CDR3 DNA reads as TGTGCCAGCAGTGAATATAGGGCTCGAGGAAACACCATATATTTT. Its translation is CASSEYRARGNTIYF.

In its sample, this clonotype was seen a few times. V gene TRBV12-3 or TRBV12-4 combines with J gene TRBJ2-4, with TRBD1 as a possible D gene (5 bases). Between the trimmed V and J ends, which lost 8 bases and 10 bases, there was a span of 15 bases. This CDR3 is built from 12 residues. The CDR3 nucleotides read TGTGCCAGCTGGCAGGGTGGTGGAATTCAGTACTTC. Amino acids: CASWQGGGIQYF.

The chain carries TRBV11-2 and TRBJ2-1, with 14 bases that match TRBD2. V shed 4 bases and J 1 base; nucleotides not matched to a gene: 3. Germline-derived CDR1 and CDR2 are SGHAT and FQNNGV. This CDR3 is built from 17 residues. The CDR3 loop reads CASSWTSGGRSYNEQFF. In DNA form, the CDR3 reads TGTGCCAGCAGCTGGACTAGCGGGGGGCGTTCCTACAATGAGCAGTTCTTC.

This clonotype was observed many times. This sequence joins TRBV29-1 and TRBJ2-7, with D possibly TRBD1 on 5 matching bases. V was clipped by 0 bases and J by 2 bases, with 11 bases between them. The CDR3 is 14 amino acids. Per germline, CDR1 SQVTM and CDR2 ANQGSEA. CDR3 DNA sequence: TGCAGCGTTGAAGAAGGGGTCACCACCTACGAGCAGTACTTC. This gives the protein CSVEEGVTTYEQYF.

The V call is TRBV29-1, the J call TRBJ2-2; 8 bases are a match to TRBD2. Germline CDR1 SQVTM, CDR2 ANQGSEA. The CDR3 length is 14 residues. Trimming took 6 bases from V and 1 from J; bases not matched to a gene: 4. CDR3 sequence reads: CSVMGTRNTGELFF. The CDR3 region has the DNA TGCAGCGTCATGGGGACTAGGAACACCGGGGAGCTGTTTTTT.

This clonotype was counted at least ten times. The chain has TRBV4-2 and TRBJ2-3, with 8 bases fitting TRBD2. The CDR3 is 15 residues long. Germline CDR1 LGHNA, CDR2 YNFKEQ. The trim removed 2 bases at V and 6 bases at J, leaving 7 bases unmatched. Here the CDR3 reads CASSQRSGGGDTQYF. Written as DNA, the CDR3 is TGTGCCAGCAGCCAACGGTCGGGAGGGGGTGATACGCAGTATTTT.

This clonotype has a handful of counts. The chain recombines TRBV6-1 with TRBJ2-1; the match to TRBD1 covers 7 bases. Germline assignment: CDR1 MNHNS and CDR2 SASEGT. J lost 4 bases, V lost 8 bases, and 5 bases had no gene match. This CDR3 has 13 residues. CDR3 sequence: CASGQARYNEQFF. Here the CDR3 DNA reads TGTGCCAGCGGACAGGCTCGATACAATGAGCAGTTCTTC.

In its sample, this clonotype was seen a few times. This chain links TRBV6-5 with TRBJ2-1, with D possibly TRBD1 on 6 matching bases. Trimming shortened V by 0 bases and J by 6 bases, and 12 bases separated the two germline ends. The length of the CDR3 is 15 residues. The V gene's germline CDR1 is MNHEY and CDR2 SVGAGI. Here the CDR3 reads CASSYSGGWGNEQFF. CDR3 in DNA: TGTGCCAGCAGTTACTCAGGGGGTTGGGGCAATGAGCAGTTCTTC.

This clonotype was recorded at least ten times. J is TRBJ2-7 and V is TRBV12-3 or TRBV12-4, with 9 bases aligning to TRBD1. The CDR3 extends over 16 amino acids. Trimming took 2 bases from V and 2 from J; bases not matched to a gene: 7. The CDR3 sequence is CASSLRMGQGPYEQYF. The CDR3 nucleotides read TGTGCCAGCAGTTTAAGAATGGGACAGGGTCCCTACGAGCAGTACTTC.

This clonotype appeared many times. The J gene is TRBJ2-5, the V gene TRBV4-2; possibly TRBD2 for D (5 bases). The germline V gene has CDR1 LGHNA and CDR2 YNFKEQ. The CDR3 is 16 amino acids. The V end lost 0 bases, the J end lost 3 bases, and 14 bases lay between the germline ends. The CDR3 protein is CASSQDPLASKETQYF. The CDR3 DNA follows: TGTGCCAGCAGCCAAGATCCCCTAGCCAGTAAAGAGACCCAGTACTTC.

The gene calls are TRBV2 and TRBJ2-2; D call uncertain. Trimming stripped 0 bases from V and 0 bases from J, with 5 bases between. The CDR3 is made up of 15 amino acids. CDR1 SNHLY and CDR2 FYNNEI come from the germline V gene. DNA of the CDR3: TGTGCCAGCAGTGAAGCGTACGCGAACACCGGGGAGCTGTTTTTT. This translates into CASSEAYANTGELFF.

The chain recombines TRBV10-2 with TRBJ1-5; TRBD1 is a possible D gene (6 bases). The CDR3 is made up of 14 amino acids. Trimming removed 7 bases from V and 4 bases from J, with 14 bases in between. Germline assignment: CDR1 WSHSY and CDR2 SAAADI. CDR3 region: CASTKDSRNQPQHF. The CDR3, as DNA: TGCGCCAGCACCAAGGACAGCAGGAATCAGCCCCAGCATTTT.

This clonotype occurred a few times. The chain is built from TRBV21-1 and TRBJ2-1; the table's D call TRBD2 went unverified against the DNA. TRBV21-1 is a pseudogene locus. The CDR3 is 17 amino acids. The CDR3 DNA reads TGTGCCAGCAGCAAAAACCTTTACAGCGGGAGGGACAATGAGCAGTTCTTC. Its translation is CASSKNLYSGRDNEQFF.

This clonotype was counted ten times or more. The chain uses TRBV27 and TRBJ1-6; no reliable D call. Germline CDR1 is MNHEY and CDR2 is SMNVEV (reference sequence). This CDR3 contains 13 residues. Trimming stripped 7 bases from V and 1 base from J, with 5 bases between. CDR3 bases: TGTGCCAGCACGTTATCCTATAATTCACCCCTCCACTTT. This codes for CASTLSYNSPLHF.